These 6 T cell receptor beta chains came from one sample sequenced in a study of vaccination and CD4 T cells after COVID-19. Treatment of the sample: roughly ten-day PBMC culture with coronavirus spike peptide pools or control peptides (ViraFEST assay). Researchers used the Oncomine TCR Beta short-read assay to sequence DNA from cultured CD4+ T cells. Using its own MiXCR run on the PCR reads, TCRdb lists one record per CDR3 protein. The sample holds around 19,000 distinct CDR3 sequences, approximately 48% seen once. These receptors have no known antigen. The sequenced sample was CD4+ T cells from blood, cultured in vitro. The receptor source for this set is a human donor who had recovered from COVID-19.

As for this clonotype: Relative to the germline gene, one junction end is altered; a read error may explain this. The chain joins TRBV24-1 to TRBJ2-5; unclear D gene. In germline, CDR1 is KGHDR, CDR2 SFDVKD. The CDR3 has 16 amino acids. CDR3 nucleotides: TGTGCCACCAGTGACCCCCACCGGACGTATGAAGAGATCCAGTACTTC. Translating it yields CATSDPHRTYEEIQYF.

This clonotype came up a few times. The chain combines TRBV5-5 with TRBJ1-2; the D is unclear. CDR1 SGHKS and CDR2 YYEKEE come from the germline V gene (reference sequence). The V gene lost 4 bases and the J gene lost 0 bases, with 25 bases spanning the gap. The CDR3 runs 19 residues. Written as DNA, the CDR3 is TGTGCCAGCAGCCTGCGTTCTTGGTTCGGAATATCGGCTAACTATGGCTACACCTTC. Translation gives CASSLRSWFGISANYGYTF.

This rearrangement joins TRBV14 to TRBJ1-2; a weak D match, TRBD1 (6 bases). CDR1 is SGHDN, CDR2 FVKESK, per germline. V lost 4 bases to trimming and J lost 4 bases, with 10 bases between them. This CDR3 contains 13 residues. CDR3 in amino acids: CASSPDSFYGYTF. The CDR3 bases are TGTGCCAGCAGCCCGGACAGCTTCTATGGCTACACCTTC. Using reference TRBV14 and TRBJ1-2 for the parts outside the CDR3, the full variable domain is EAGVTQFPSHSVIEKGQTVTLRCDPISGHDNLYWYRRVMGKEIKFLLHFVKESKQDESGMPNNRFLAERTGGTYSTLKVQPAELEDSGVYFCASSPDSFYGYTFGSGTRLTVV.

Note on this clonotype: Compared with germline, one end of the junction differs, possibly owing to a read error. The chain recombines TRBV19 with TRBJ1-1; D is possibly TRBD1 (5 bases). The CDR3 runs 12 residues. Looked up from germline, CDR1 is LNHDA and CDR2 is SQIVND (reference sequence). The CDR3 region has the DNA TGTGCCAGTAGTCTTGACAGAAATGAAACTTTCTTT. Translating gives CASSLDRNETFF.

This rearrangement joins TRBV21-1 to TRBJ1-3. TRBV21-1 is labeled a pseudogene. This CDR3 is built from 14 residues. CDR3 coding DNA: TGTGCCAGCAGCAAAGGAGGGTGCGGAAACACCATATATTTT. Translated: CASSKGGCGNTIYF.

As regards this clonotype: The junction does not match germline at one end; this may be a read error. The chain is built from TRBV7-9 and TRBJ2-1; 7 bases fit TRBD1. This CDR3 has 14 residues. Germline CDR1 SEHNR, CDR2 FQNEAQ (reference sequence). The CDR3 DNA is TGTACCAGCAGCCCCGTTATAGGGGGCGTTGAGCAGTTCTTC. The encoded protein is CTSSPVIGGVEQFF.